The source of this T cell receptor (beta chain) is a study of CD8+ T cells in alopecia areata (dated by TCRdb to between 2018 and 2020). About the full investigation: Treated patients were enrolled in an open-label pilot trial of oral tofacitinib, 5 to 10 mg twice daily, for moderate-to-severe alopecia areata. The study used high-throughput TCRbeta sequencing to examine T cell clonal expansion in alopecia areata, in both the C3H/HeJ mouse model and human patients. Patients received tofacitinib for 6 to 18 months and were then followed off drug for 6 months to check for delayed response and recurrence. immunoSEQ multiplex PCR using 35 Vbeta forward primers and 13 Jbeta reverse primers was used to amplify TCRbeta CDR3 regions. Human TCRbeta sequencing covered scalp tissue and sorted CD4+ and CD8+ peripheral blood T cells from patchy and totalis/universalis alopecia areata patients and healthy controls. Scalp clonality was compared among normal scalp (n=4), patchy alopecia areata scalp (n=8), and alopecia totalis/universalis scalp (n=8). RNA came from the PAXgene miRNA kit for fixed scalp, the miRNeasy kit for PBMCs, and the RNeasy kit for mouse skin. In treated patients, disease severity was measured using the SALT score, which gives the percentage of scalp surface area affected. Biopsies were taken from tofacitinib-treated patients at baseline and at 4 and 24 weeks of treatment, and a later scalp biopsy was taken in several of the tofacitinib-treated patients.

From the cysteine through the phenylalanine, the CDR3 covers 13 amino acids. The kept DNA is CDR3 alone, 39 bases in frame from the first base. CDR1 and CDR2, per the germline V gene (reference sequence), are SGHNT and YYREEE. V is clipped by 3 bases and J by 6 bases, and the sequence between their germline boundaries is 11 bases long. Libraries came from the immunoSEQ multiplex PCR assay. RNA was extracted from all samples and reverse transcribed into cDNA, which served as template for TCR sequencing. First-strand cDNA was synthesized using SuperScript III with a 2:1 mix of oligo-dT and random hexamers. A synthetic immune receptor repertoire was used to gauge amplification bias, and whatever bias remained was removed computationally. Under the source paper's analysis protocol: Raw reads were preprocessed to remove errors, and CDR3 was defined by IMGT conventions from the conserved cysteine to phenylalanine. Clonality was computed as 1 minus the Shannon entropy, with the entropy normalized by log2 of the number of productive unique TCRs. Whether each scalp clone was CD4 or CD8 was inferred by checking scalp TCRbeta sequences against the CD4 and CD8 repertoires from sorted blood. Sourced from immuneACCESS, this table was stored by TCRdb with only in-frame sequences that have V and J called. A share of the clones is absent; for the studies checked, an unresolved V gene accounts for under half, and the remainder has no known explanation. V and J calls and clone size are copied from that table; D and trimming were computed from the DNA. In this sample the table shows 200,000 to 250,000 clones, 66% of which occur a single time. The ten largest clones represent about 1.2% of the sample.

Points on this clone: Its antigen is unknown. Base quality data are lacking; no much larger clone is found one base away.

Interpreted using the paper, the treatment or condition label stands for: oral pan-JAK inhibitor, 5-10 mg twice daily. Lesional scalp punch biopsies and peripheral blood were obtained from alopecia areata patients. PBMCs were isolated by density centrifugation and stained for CD3, CD4 and CD8, and CD4+ and CD8+ T cells were sorted on a FACSAria. What the study reported, not specific to this receptor: Because the treated cohort was small and had just a single nonresponder, larger studies are needed to establish links between baseline CD8+ expansion and response. Resident alphabeta T cells in normal human skin are also sequenced, complicating scalp TCR repertoire analysis, unlike mouse skin dominated by gammadelta T cells. TCR sequences shared between patients were less clear than in mice, possibly partly because of HLA diversity in the patient population. During tofacitinib treatment, many expanded lesional clones remained in scalp and blood, and this persistence may partly explain relapse after treatment is stopped. With tofacitinib, both scalp clonality and the number of expanded CD8+ clones among the top 100 scalp clones went down significantly. Compared with normal scalp, lesional scalp had higher clonality and more expanded CD8+ clones, particularly in alopecia totalis/universalis, a pattern that suggests antigenic drive.

This clonotype was obtained from a human donor with alopecia areata. The V gene is TRBV5-4 and the J gene is TRBJ2-3; no D gene can be assigned with confidence. The sample here was CD4+ T cells sorted from blood, taken at week 44, from a patient treated with tofacitinib. The CDR3 protein: CASSSPSGDTQYF. The DNA is as follows: TGTGCCAGCAGCTCGCCGTCTGGGGATACGCAGTATTTT.